This TCR beta chain was captured by sequencing in a study of shared clonotypes between healthy human individuals. Adults of Caucasian background living in Nashville, Tennessee made up all donors. The germline V and J ends were trimmed by 3 bases and 3 bases, with 15 bases remaining between them. The CDR3 runs to 15 residues. Germline loops: CDR1 MDHEN, CDR2 SYDVKM. Deep was the level at which the assay was run. Replicate sorted-subset PCRs were loaded with 150 to 250 ng DNA, tens of thousands of T cell genomes. TCRdb's copy holds only in-frame clones and misses some; the assay was immunoSEQ multiplex PCR. The profile shows about 690,000 clones, 90% of them singletons.

Sequences were obtained from memory CD8+ T cells from PBMCs. The subset: CD45RO+ cells pooled with CCR7-negative TemRA cells. This receptor was obtained from a man aged 18 to 30 in good health. Some clones in this sample may be carry-over from other donors' samples. The rearrangement uses TRBV28 and TRBJ2-7, with D maybe TRBD2 (6 bases). CDR3 region: CASSLEGGGSYEQYF. CDR3 DNA: TGTGCCAGCAGTTTGGAGGGTGGGGGGAGCTACGAGCAGTACTTC.